This T cell receptor beta chain is from a study of long-term antiretroviral therapy in people with HIV. Running of the v3.0 immunoSEQ assay took place at survey level. Sequencing used immunoSEQ multiplex PCR; TCRdb keeps in-frame clones, though not all of them. The sample includes approximately 15,000 clones, about 80% seen only once; the top ten take about 14%. The CDR3 covers 14 residues. The trim removed 4 bases at V and 4 bases at J, leaving 5 bases unmatched. Germline lookup yields CDR1 SEHNR and CDR2 FQNEAQ (reference sequence). Regarding this clone: No antigen is known for it.

Only United States sites treated participants with HIV. The study, taken as a whole, reports: Blood, drawn from the mid-2000s to the late 2010s, may reflect older ART regimens. Narrower CDR3 length ranges marked HIV repertoires relative to controls.

This material consisted of unsorted PBMCs, taken 1.5 years before starting antiretroviral therapy. The chain is built from TRBV7-9 and TRBJ2-5; 8 bases are shared with TRBD1. The sequence came from a woman between 45 and 60 years old with HIV. The CDR3 region has the DNA TGTGCCAGCAGCTCGGACAGGGAGCGAGAGACCCAGTACTTC. Amino acids: CASSSDRERETQYF.